The TCR beta chain described here comes from a study of OX40 agonist ivuxolimab in advanced cancers. Across the study: At 82.7% male, the cohort had a mean age of approximately 60 years, ranging from roughly 20 to 90. One patient with hepatocellular carcinoma and two with cutaneous melanoma, three in all, had partial responses.

Germline V CDR1 and CDR2: SGHRS, YFSETQ. Trimming shortened V by 7 bases and J by 0 bases, and 14 bases separated the two germline ends. The CDR3 is 14 residues long. A few counts support this clone. The method was immunoSEQ multiplex PCR; TCRdb's version includes in-frame clones alone and lacks a portion of them. Here the sample spans approximately 41,000 clones, about 85% being singletons. This receptor was obtained from an adult with an advanced solid tumor such as melanoma, head and neck, liver or kidney cancer. The chain uses TRBV5-1 and TRBJ2-7; D gene unclear. Sequences were derived from CD4+ or CD8+ T cells sorted from blood, sampled in a trial of the OX40 agonist ivuxolimab. CDR3 region: CASGVGASSYEQYF. The DNA for the CDR3 is TGCGCCAGCGGGGTGGGCGCTAGCTCCTACGAGCAGTACTTC.